The present entry profiles one TCR beta chain with its context. As yet, its antigen is unknown. This entry comes from a study of graft-versus-host responses after intestinal transplantation. Study at large: The whole recipient group had anti-thymocyte globulin induction followed by tacrolimus and steroids for 2 to 3 years. The study's findings and limits: Peak circulating GvH clone levels tracked with early post-transplant HvG declines.

The CDR3 contains 13 residues. Germline-derived CDR1 and CDR2 are MDHEN and SYDVKM. V was shortened by 9 bases and J by 4 bases, with 13 bases between the two germline ends. Sequencing used immunoSEQ multiplex PCR; TCRdb keeps in-frame clones, though not all of them. The sample carries under 100,000 clones, 85% to 95% recorded once. The clonotype comes from a human donor who was the organ donor for an intestinal transplant. The chain uses TRBV28 and TRBJ2-1, with no clear D. The sequences come from unstimulated CD8+ T cells sorted from spleen or lymph node cells, collected before transplant. CDR3 coding DNA: TGTGCCAGTATAAGTAGAGTATACAATGAGCAGTTCTTC. It translates to CASISRVYNEQFF.